This T cell receptor beta chain was sequenced for a study of Ad26.COV2.S vaccination and SARS-CoV-2 variants. Method: immunoSEQ multiplex PCR; TCRdb's copy keeps in-frame clones and lacks some. The data contain about 320,000 clones, 86% of them singletons. As to treatment: some 20 received Ad26.COV2.S at low or high dose, single or two shots; several received placebo; per-sample allocation not given. Sampling was done on day 63 after the first vaccine or placebo injection. Germline V gene lookup returns CDR1 SGHTA and CDR2 FQGTGA. The CDR3 extends over 16 amino acids. Trimming removed 3 bases from V and 6 bases from J; junction bases left unmatched: 8.

The receptor's source is a person aged 18-65 years who received the Ad26.COV2.S COVID-19 vaccine or a placebo. The chain uses TRBV7-3 and TRBJ2-2; 9 nucleotides line up with TRBD1. Sequenced here: peripheral blood, sampled in a trial of Ad26.COV2.S vaccine versus placebo. DNA of the CDR3: TGTGCCAGCAGCTTTATGGGGACAGGGATCTCCGGGGAGCTGTTTTTT. Protein: CASSFMGTGISGELFF. Variable domain in full (rest from reference TRBV7-3 and TRBJ2-2): GAGVSQTPSNKVTEKGKYVELRCDPISGHTALYWYRQSLGQGPEFLIYFQGTGAADDSGLPNDRFFAVRPEGSVSTLKIQRTERGDSAVYLCASSFMGTGISGELFFGEGSRLTVL.